Presented here are 23 T cell receptor beta chains from one specimen sequenced in a study of T cells after yellow fever vaccination. MiXCR, run by TCRdb on the 5' RACE reads, gives a single entry per CDR3 protein. The data contain about 310,000 distinct CDR3 sequences, around 3.6% of them seen just once; the ten biggest clones take up less than 25%. Sequenced here: PBMCs, sampled on the day of the yellow fever booster vaccination. The receptor source for this set is a man aged 18 to 35 who received the YFV17D yellow fever vaccine.

This clonotype has ten or more counts. The V call is TRBV5-1, the J call TRBJ2-3; 12 bases are a match to TRBD2. The CDR3 is made up of 16 amino acids. Unmatched junction bases numbered 5, after V lost 4 bases and J lost 2 bases. Germline loops: CDR1 SGHRS, CDR2 YFSETQ. CDR3 sequence: CASSKLAGGNTDTQYF. The CDR3 region has the DNA TGCGCCAGCAGCAAACTAGCGGGGGGAAACACAGATACGCAGTATTTT.

The chain links TRBV4-3 to TRBJ2-3; 8 bases are shared with TRBD2. V lost 0 bases, J lost 4 bases, and 6 bases stayed unmatched. This CDR3 comprises 16 residues. The V gene's germline CDR1 is LGHNA and CDR2 YSLEER. The CDR3 DNA sequence: TGCGCCAGCAGCCAAGATACTACGCGGGGGGCAGATACGCAGTATTTT. This sequence encodes CASSQDTTRGADTQYF.

This clonotype was observed at least ten times. This chain uses TRBV7-2 with TRBJ1-2; D not resolved. CDR1 and CDR2 (germline): SGHTA, FQGNSA. This CDR3 has 13 amino acids. Trimming took 1 base from V and 3 from J, leaving 6 bases between them. Written as DNA, the CDR3 is TGTGCCAGCAGCTTAGACAGAGACTATGGCTACACCTTC. This codes for CASSLDRDYGYTF.

This clonotype has a count of ten or more. The CDR3 here is CSADTGAGNIQYF. The CDR3, as DNA: TGCAGTGCTGATACAGGGGCGGGAAACATTCAGTACTTC. The V gene is TRBV20-1, the J gene TRBJ2-4; 7 nucleotides line up with TRBD1. CDR1 is DFQATT and CDR2 is SNEGSKA in the germline V gene (reference sequence). This CDR3 has 13 amino acids. V shed 5 bases and J 6 bases; nucleotides not matched to a gene: 7.

The chain recombines TRBV6-2 or TRBV6-3 with TRBJ2-1; 8 positions match TRBD1. Per germline, CDR1 MNHEY and CDR2 SVGEGT. This CDR3 spans 14 amino acids. The trim removed 6 bases at V and 3 bases at J, leaving 4 bases unmatched. The CDR3 loop is CASSSDRDYNEQFF. Written as DNA, the CDR3 is TGTGCCAGCAGCTCGGACAGGGACTACAATGAGCAGTTCTTC.

This chain uses TRBV7-2 with TRBJ2-3, with 11 bases matching TRBD2. Germline V gives CDR1 SGHTA, CDR2 FQGNSA. The CDR3 runs to 16 residues. With V trimmed by 1 base and J by 4 bases, 4 bases remained unmatched. This CDR3 is CASSLGLAGMSDTQYF. The CDR3 DNA sequence: TGTGCCAGCAGCTTAGGACTAGCGGGGATGTCAGATACGCAGTATTTT.

The genes are TRBV6-2 or TRBV6-3 and TRBJ1-2, with unresolved D. Trimming cost V 5 bases and J 6 bases, with 19 bases left between them. Germline CDR1 MNHEY, CDR2 SVGEGT. The CDR3 has 15 amino acids. The CDR3 spells CASSEGWARMDGYTF. As DNA, the CDR3 is TGTGCCAGCAGTGAAGGGTGGGCCAGGATGGATGGCTACACCTTC.

The chain recombines TRBV27 with TRBJ2-7, with a weak D call TRBD2 (7 bases). There are 16 residues in the CDR3. Germline values: CDR1 MNHEY, CDR2 SMNVEV (reference sequence). Trimming took 0 bases from V and 4 from J, leaving 16 bases between them. The CDR3 sequence is CASSLSGGGISYEQYF. CDR3 DNA: TGTGCCAGCAGTTTATCTGGCGGGGGCATCTCTTACGAGCAGTACTTC.

This clonotype was observed many times. This sequence joins TRBV6-5 and TRBJ1-1; perhaps TRBD1 as D (6 bases). CDR1 is MNHEY and CDR2 is SVGAGI in the germline V gene. With 6 bases removed from V and 0 bases from J, the gap between germline ends came to 8 bases. This CDR3 comprises 13 residues. The CDR3 DNA follows: TGTGCCAGCAGCTGGACAGTGAACACTGAAGCTTTCTTT. Translating it yields CASSWTVNTEAFF.

This clonotype was seen many times. This chain links TRBV6-2 or TRBV6-3 with TRBJ2-1; D is uncertain. Germline V CDR1 and CDR2: MNHEY, SVGEGT. With 5 bases removed from V and 4 bases from J, the gap between germline ends came to 12 bases. This CDR3 comprises 14 residues. This CDR3 reads CASSGWTNYNEQFF. CDR3 nucleotides: TGTGCCAGCAGTGGGTGGACCAATTACAATGAGCAGTTCTTC.

This clonotype was found many times. V gene TRBV7-9 combines with J gene TRBJ2-7; weak D call: TRBD1 (6 bases). The CDR3 length is 13 residues. Trimming shortened V by 2 bases and J by 5 bases, and 10 bases separated the two germline ends. Per the germline V gene, CDR1 is SEHNR and CDR2 is FQNEAQ (reference sequence). CDR3 nucleotide sequence: TGTGCCAGCAGCTTATGGGGGCAGGACGAGCAGTACTTC. It specifies CASSLWGQDEQYF.

This clonotype was found many times. The rearrangement links TRBV6-5 to TRBJ1-1; no clear D. The CDR3 spans 13 residues. CDR1 is MNHEY, CDR2 SVGAGI, per germline. Trimming pared 2 bases from V and 3 bases from J, leaving 7 bases between. The DNA of the CDR3 is TGTGCCAGCAGTTACGGGTCTCACACTGAAGCTTTCTTT. This translates into CASSYGSHTEAFF.

In this sample, this clonotype turned up a few times. The CDR3 DNA reads TGTGCCAGCAGCGCCGGTGGGGTCCCGAGGCGGAATTCACCCCTCCACTTT. Translating it yields CASSAGGVPRRNSPLHF. V is TRBV9 and J is TRBJ1-6; D is undetermined. Germline values: CDR1 SGDLS, CDR2 YYNGEE. The CDR3 covers 17 residues. Trimming stripped 3 bases from V and 7 bases from J, with 20 bases between. Supplemented by reference TRBV9 and TRBJ1-6, the full variable domain reads DSGVTQTPKHLITATGQRVTLRCSPRSGDLSVYWYQQSLDQGLQFLIQYYNGEERAKGNILERFSAQQFPDLHSELNLSSLELGDSALYFCASSAGGVPRRNSPLHFGNGTRLTVT.

V gene TRBV11-2 combines with J gene TRBJ1-4; no clear D gene. This CDR3 region has 17 residues. The germline V gene has CDR1 SGHAT and CDR2 FQNNGV. Trimming cost V 2 bases and J 0 bases, with 13 bases left between them. The DNA of the CDR3 is TGTGCCAGCAGCTTACGGGGAGGTCCCGCAACTAATGAAAAACTGTTTTTT. Translating gives CASSLRGGPATNEKLFF.

A word on this clonotype: A much larger clone differs from this one at a single base, so this may be a read error. J is TRBJ1-1 and V is TRBV7-3; TRBD1 is a possible D gene (6 bases). Germline V gene sequence: CDR1 SGHTA, CDR2 FQGTGA. The V end lost 2 bases, the J end lost 7 bases, and 14 bases lay between the germline ends. The CDR3 loop spans 14 amino acids. The CDR3 protein is CASSLSGGEDEAFF. The CDR3 region has the DNA TGTGCCAGCAGCTTATCCGGGGGCGAGGATGAAGCTTTCTTT.

This clonotype was counted at least ten times. V usage is TRBV7-2 and J usage is TRBJ2-3, with 8 bases that match TRBD1. The CDR3 is made up of 15 amino acids. Unmatched junction bases numbered 6, after V lost 7 bases and J lost 0 bases. Germline V CDR1 and CDR2: SGHTA, FQGNSA. CDR3 nucleotides: TGTGCCAGCACGTCACAGGGGGTGAGCACAGATACGCAGTATTTT. Its translation: CASTSQGVSTDTQYF.

This clonotype was picked up a small number of times. V is TRBV5-1 and J is TRBJ2-3; 9 bases align to TRBD2. V was pared by 1 base and J by 6 bases, with 6 bases of the junction left unmatched. The CDR3 loop spans 15 amino acids. Germline V gene data show CDR1 as SGHRS and CDR2 as YFSETQ. CDR3 coding DNA: TGCGCCAGCAGCTTGTTTAGCGGGGGTGAGGATACGCAGTATTTT. This gives the protein CASSLFSGGEDTQYF.

The chain employs TRBV20-1 and TRBJ2-4; possibly TRBD1 for D (6 bases). Germline V lookup: CDR1 DFQATT, CDR2 SNEGSKA (reference sequence). With 5 bases removed from V and 1 base from J, the gap between germline ends came to 12 bases. The CDR3 has 14 residues. CDR3 loop: CSAWTANAKNIQYF. The CDR3 nucleotides read TGCAGTGCTTGGACAGCAAATGCCAAAAACATTCAGTACTTC.

This clonotype was seen only a few times. CDR3 DNA: TGTGCCACCAGCACCGACAGGGGCTTTAATCAGCCCCAGCATTTT. This codes for CATSTDRGFNQPQHF. The J gene is TRBJ1-5, the V gene TRBV15; 8 bases map to TRBD1. The germline V gene has CDR1 LNHNV and CDR2 YYDKDF (reference sequence). Germline trimming cut 4 bases from V and 4 bases from J; bases unmatched to any gene: 6. The CDR3 sequence is 15 residues long.

This clonotype has only a few counts. The genes are TRBV7-9 and TRBJ2-1; 8 bases match TRBD1. The germline gives CDR1 SEHNR, CDR2 FQNEAQ (reference sequence). The length of the CDR3 is 14 residues. Unmatched junction bases numbered 11, after V lost 3 bases and J lost 13 bases. The CDR3 loop reads CASSFDYSGGAQFF. The CDR3 DNA sequence: TGTGCCAGCAGCTTCGATTATTCAGGGGGCGCCCAGTTCTTC.

V is TRBV20-1 and J is TRBJ2-1, with D possibly matching TRBD1 (5 bases). The germline V gene encodes CDR1 DFQATT and CDR2 SNEGSKA (reference sequence). The CDR3 length is 11 residues. Trimming stripped 5 bases from V and 8 bases from J, with 10 bases between. CDR3 DNA sequence: TGCAGTGCTTGGACATCATATGAGCAGTTCTTC. Residues: CSAWTSYEQFF.

The chain carries TRBV27 and TRBJ1-6, with 10 bases fitting TRBD1. This CDR3 region has 14 residues. Trimming at V came to 5 bases and at J to 11 bases, leaving 6 bases not matched to a gene. Germline CDR1 and CDR2: MNHEY and SMNVEV (reference sequence). The CDR3 loop is CASSPGQGVTPLHF. The CDR3 region has the DNA TGTGCCAGCAGTCCAGGACAGGGGGTGACACCCCTCCACTTT.

There are many counts of this clonotype. The chain recombines TRBV4-3 with TRBJ2-5, with D possibly TRBD1 on 6 matching bases. CDR1 LGHNA and CDR2 YSLEER come from the germline V gene. Between the trimmed V and J ends, which lost 0 bases and 5 bases, there was a span of 22 bases. The CDR3 loop spans 18 amino acids. The CDR3 coding sequence is TGCGCCAGCAGCCAAGATCCGGAGTTGGGCGGTAGGGGGGAGACCCAGTACTTC. Amino acid sequence: CASSQDPELGGRGETQYF.